This TCR beta chain comes out of a study of siplizumab effects on memory and regulatory T cells. Study conclusions and caveats: The alloresponse seemed to draw substantially on naive T cells, which appeared more diverse than memory cells.

Repertoires were generated with immunoSEQ multiplex PCR, while TCRdb's copy carries only in-frame clones and drops some. The table shows about 94,000 clones, with approximately 95% occurring only once. Regarding this clone: Its antigen is currently unknown.

Germline CDR1 and CDR2: SEHNR and FQNEAQ (reference sequence). The trim removed 4 bases at V and 7 bases at J, leaving 9 bases unmatched. The CDR3 has 16 amino acids. Material for sequencing was non-Treg CD4+ T cells sorted from blood. The rearrangement links TRBV7-9 to TRBJ1-4, with 10 bases that match TRBD1. This receptor was obtained from a human donor in good health. Here the CDR3 reads CASSWGQGSGAEKLFF. CDR3 bases: TGTGCCAGCAGCTGGGGACAGGGGAGTGGGGCTGAAAAACTGTTTTTT.